This T cell receptor beta chain emerged from a study of cytomegalovirus exposure and HLA in healthy donors. Notes on the study in general: Common viral pathogens were later found to be apparently linked to several of the most significant clusters. Reports state that TCR beta sequences accurately predicted most subjects' HLA-A and HLA-B alleles.

To note about this clone: As yet, its antigen is unknown.

V shed 0 bases and J shed 1 base, with 7 bases lying between them. CDR1 is LNHDA and CDR2 is SQIVND in the germline V gene (reference sequence). The CDR3 extends over 14 amino acids. Primers for the PCR totalled 60 Vbeta and 13 Jbeta. The table came from immunoSEQ multiplex PCR; TCRdb's copy has only in-frame clones and leaves some out. The sample carries fewer than 200,000 clones, approximately 80% recorded once. The TCR was taken from a woman between 45 and 60 years old in good health and CMV-seronegative. The chain has TRBV19 and TRBJ2-7, with D perhaps TRBD1 (5 bases). Sequencing used PBMCs. The CDR3 nucleotides read TGTGCCAGTAGTATAGAGGCAGGGTCCTACGAGCAGTACTTC. This translates into CASSIEAGSYEQYF.